This T cell receptor (beta chain) was sequenced during a study of Ad26.COV2.S vaccination and SARS-CoV-2 variants. Germline V gene data show CDR1 as SNHLY and CDR2 as FYNNEI. CDR3 length equals 17 residues. V gave up 2 bases and J gave up 0 bases, with 15 bases separating them. Treatment meaning: around 19 received Ad26.COV2.S at low or high dose, single or two shots; about five received placebo; per-sample allocation not given. Each sample was drawn 63 days after the first injection (of vaccine or placebo). Clones were read by immunoSEQ multiplex PCR, and TCRdb kept only the in-frame ones, dropping some. The data hold 300,000 to 350,000 clones, with about 90% observed a single time.

This TCR was sampled from a person aged 18-65 years who received the Ad26.COV2.S COVID-19 vaccine or a placebo. The input for sequencing was peripheral blood, taken in a trial of Ad26.COV2.S vaccine versus placebo. The chain recombines TRBV2 with TRBJ2-3, with D tentatively TRBD2 (6 bases). The CDR3: CASSEWVGLPSTDTQYF. In nucleotides, the CDR3 is TGTGCCAGCAGTGAATGGGTGGGACTTCCAAGCACAGATACGCAGTATTTT.